This T cell receptor (beta chain) was observed in a study of identical twins. TCRdb redid the calling of the 5' RACE reads with MiXCR, one entry per CDR3 protein. The sample has roughly 1.6 million distinct CDR3 sequences, under 35% seen once. Source material: cord blood. The source of this sequence is a newborn girl in good health.

The CDR3 DNA reads as TGCAGTGCTACAGGGACTAGAGGCGCCTACAATGAGCAGTTCTTC. It codes for CSATGTRGAYNEQFF. The chain employs TRBV20-1 and TRBJ2-1; the match to TRBD2 covers 8 bases. The germline gives CDR1 DFQATT, CDR2 SNEGSKA (reference sequence). With V trimmed by 4 bases and J by 2 bases, 7 bases remained unmatched. This CDR3 has 15 amino acids.